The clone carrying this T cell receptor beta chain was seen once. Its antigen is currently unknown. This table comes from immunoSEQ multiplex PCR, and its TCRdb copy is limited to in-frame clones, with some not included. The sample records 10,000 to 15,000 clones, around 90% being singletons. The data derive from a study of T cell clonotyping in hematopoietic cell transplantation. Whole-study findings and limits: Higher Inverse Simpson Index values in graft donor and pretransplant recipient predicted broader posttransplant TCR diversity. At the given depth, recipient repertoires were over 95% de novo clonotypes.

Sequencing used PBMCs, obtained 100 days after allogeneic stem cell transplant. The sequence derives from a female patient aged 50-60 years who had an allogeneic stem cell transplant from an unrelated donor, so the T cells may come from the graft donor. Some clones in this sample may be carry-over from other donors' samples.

The CDR3 region is CASSYSDRVSGNTIYF. CDR3 coding DNA: TGTGCCAGCAGTTATTCGGACAGGGTATCTGGAAACACCATATATTTT. V is TRBV6-5 and J is TRBJ1-3; 8 positions match TRBD1. The CDR3 has 16 amino acids. Germline values: CDR1 MNHEY, CDR2 SVGAGI. V shed 3 bases, J shed 1 base, and the junction held 5 bases outside the gene matches.